These T cell receptor beta chains were read from a single sample in a study of control samples from healthy donors and cancer patients. The assay was immunoSEQ multiplex PCR, and TCRdb's table has in-frame clones only and misses some. The data show some 95,000 clones, around nine tenths seen once. The sample consisted of blood. The receptors derive from a human donor in good health. The donor label of this sample is uncertain. CDR3s include the opening cysteine and the closing phenylalanine or tryptophan. Each record gives: CDR3 DNA, CDR3 protein, J gene, V gene, clone size, D gene. D genes are given only for firm matches. Clone size is stated in some rows and not others, as once, few, many or a class when expanded.

CDR3nt: TGTGCCAGCTCACCAGGGAGGCGGGACCAAGAGACCCAGTACTTC
CDR3aa: CASSPGRRDQETQYF
j_gene: TRBJ2-5
v_gene: TRBV18
abundance: NA
d_gene: NA

CDR3nt: TGTGCCAGCAGGTCCGGGACTAGCGGGGGGGCCGGGGAGCTGTTTTTT
CDR3aa: CASRSGTSGGAGELFF
j_gene: TRBJ2-2
v_gene: TRBV9
abundance: NA
d_gene: TRBD2

CDR3nt: TGTGCCAGCGCCAACAGGGAAGAGGTGGAAAACGAGCAGTACTTC
CDR3aa: CASANREEVENEQYF
j_gene: TRBJ2-7
v_gene: TRBV5-4
abundance: NA
d_gene: NA

CDR3nt: TGTGCCAGCAGCCAATCTCTAGTCTCGGATGAGCAGTTCTTC
CDR3aa: CASSQSLVSDEQFF
j_gene: TRBJ2-1
v_gene: TRBV3-1/TRBV3-2
abundance: NA
d_gene: NA

CDR3nt: TGTGCCAGCAGTCGACAGGGCAATCAGCCCCAGCATTTT
CDR3aa: CASSRQGNQPQHF
j_gene: TRBJ1-5
v_gene: TRBV12-3/TRBV12-4
abundance: few
d_gene: NA

CDR3nt: TGTGCCAGCAGTTACGCCGTCAGGGAGACCCAGTACTTC
CDR3aa: CASSYAVRETQYF
j_gene: TRBJ2-5
v_gene: TRBV6-5
abundance: once
d_gene: NA

CDR3nt: TGTGCCAGCAGCAATGCCGGGACAGGGGCCTACACCGGGGAGCTGTTTTTT
CDR3aa: CASSNAGTGAYTGELFF
j_gene: TRBJ2-2
v_gene: TRBV5-6
abundance: NA
d_gene: TRBD1

CDR3nt: TGTGCCAGCAGCATACATAAGCCGGGACAGCTGATTAATGAAAAACTGTTTTTT
CDR3aa: CASSIHKPGQLINEKLFF
j_gene: TRBJ1-4
v_gene: TRBV7-8
abundance: NA
d_gene: TRBD1

CDR3nt: TGTGCCAGCAGCCCGCGGACAGGCACCGGGGAGCTGTTTTTT
CDR3aa: CASSPRTGTGELFF
j_gene: TRBJ2-2
v_gene: TRBV11-2
abundance: NA
d_gene: TRBD1

CDR3nt: TGTGCCAGCAGTGATACAGGGTTTGTTGGAAACACCATATATTTT
CDR3aa: CASSDTGFVGNTIYF
j_gene: TRBJ1-3
v_gene: TRBV25-1
abundance: medium-sized
d_gene: NA

CDR3nt: TGTGCCAGCAGCTTAAATCTTGCTACGGTCCAAGAGACCCAGTACTTC
CDR3aa: CASSLNLATVQETQYF
j_gene: TRBJ2-5
v_gene: TRBV7-7
abundance: NA
d_gene: NA

CDR3nt: TGTGCCAGCAGACCCCTCGGACAGAGCGGTAACTATGGCTACACCTTC
CDR3aa: CASRPLGQSGNYGYTF
j_gene: TRBJ1-2
v_gene: TRBV28
abundance: NA
d_gene: NA

CDR3nt: TGCGCCAGCAGCAGGGACAAGAGCACAGATACGCAGTATTTT
CDR3aa: CASSRDKSTDTQYF
j_gene: TRBJ2-3
v_gene: TRBV5-1
abundance: NA
d_gene: NA

CDR3nt: TGTGCCAGCAGCTTAGAACAGGGGGGTCCCTACGAGCAGTACTTC
CDR3aa: CASSLEQGGPYEQYF
j_gene: TRBJ2-7
v_gene: TRBV11-2
abundance: NA
d_gene: TRBD1

CDR3nt: TGTGCCAGCAGCGCGGGGGGACGTGTAGCAGATACGCAGTATTTT
CDR3aa: CASSAGGRVADTQYF
j_gene: TRBJ2-3
v_gene: TRBV7-2
abundance: once
d_gene: TRBD2

CDR3nt: TGCAGTGACTCCAGGGGCACTGAAGCTTTCTTT
CDR3aa: CSDSRGTEAFF
j_gene: TRBJ1-1
v_gene: TRBV20-1
abundance: NA
d_gene: NA

CDR3nt: TGTGCCAGCAGCCAAGTTGGATACAATGAGCAGTTCTTC
CDR3aa: CASSQVGYNEQFF
j_gene: TRBJ2-1
v_gene: TRBV14
abundance: NA
d_gene: NA

CDR3nt: TGTGCCAGCAGCCGAGTCCAAAGCGGGGGGCTCCTCTACAATGAGCAGTTCTTC
CDR3aa: CASSRVQSGGLLYNEQFF
j_gene: TRBJ2-1
v_gene: TRBV4-2
abundance: NA
d_gene: TRBD2